This T cell receptor beta chain was captured in a study of CD4 T cells in relation to SARS-CoV-2 and coronaviruses (TCRdb year 2021). Some background on the complete study: In the ViraFEST assay, PBMCs were grown with antigen for about eleven days, and TCR beta CDR3s were then sequenced to identify antigen-specific clonal expansions. The negative reference condition was either a culture with an HIV-1 Nef peptide pool or a culture with no peptide. Shared crossreactive spike epitopes were mapped to their HLA restriction using patient-derived lymphoblastoid cell lines. Memory CD4+ T cell crossreactivity between SARS-CoV-2 and common cold coronavirus spike proteins was assessed at the TCR clonotype level in the study. The Adaptive Biotechnologies TCR-sequencing kit was used to sequence samples from three pre-COVID donors and the naive versus memory experiments, whereas other data were Illumina-based. Expansion assays from other donors in the study were sequenced with a different, Illumina-based TCR-beta assay. The research as a whole found: Roughly 70% of donors had memory CD4+ clonotypes that crossrecognized SARS-CoV-2 and at least one common cold coronavirus spike. Small numbers of patients and of tested TCRs limited the study. Because the crossreactivity analysis focused on spike protein, crossreactivity against other viral proteins was not assessed. Pre-pandemic and post-infection samples were not both contributed by any donor, so tracing of the source of pre-existing responses was limited. Significantly weaker SARS-CoV-2-driven expansion was shown by crossreactive clones than by monoreactive clones, consistent with antigenic imprinting.

CD4+ T cells from unexposed donors were collected before the COVID-19 pandemic (2011-2018). After around 11 days of culture, CD4+ T cells were isolated with the EasySep CD4+ T cell isolation kit. Unexposed donor CD4+ T cells were tested for reactivity to SARS-CoV-2 S and N and four common cold coronavirus spike pools, as cell number allowed. Each well received over 1.5 million PBMCs, cultured in IMDM supplemented with roughly 5% human AB serum and approximately 9.7 IU/ml IL-2. Half of the culture medium was replaced with fresh IL-2-containing medium on days 3 and 7. Each peptide culture condition was generally run in triplicate replicate wells. The leukapheresis product used for the unexposed donors was purchased from a commercial source. PBMCs were isolated from leukapheresis product or whole blood by Ficoll-Paque PLUS gradient centrifugation. PBMCs were either used fresh in the expansion assay or cryopreserved at -140 degrees C. The QIAamp Micro DNA Kit was used to extract genomic DNA from the CD4+ T cells.

Receptor amplification or capture employed the immunoSEQ multiplex PCR assay. Concerning the study's data processing: Preprocessing removed nonproductive sequences and CDR3s not starting with C, not ending with F or W, or shorter than 7 amino acids. Antigen-specific clonotypes were called with the MANAFEST web app, based on expansion relative to reference and other culture wells. To be counted as positive, a clone had to show significant expansion compared with the reference culture, at an FDR below 0.05, in 2 of 3 replicate wells. To be called positive, a clone also had to show significant expansion compared with every other tandem well and an odds ratio greater than 5. CDR3 homology was quantified as pairwise Levenshtein distance, calculated with the stringdist R package after three terminal residues were trimmed from each end. The immuneACCESS repertoire file appears here via TCRdb, limited to in-frame rearrangements. These files lack a portion of the clones; in checked studies, under half of the deficit traces to unresolved V genes, and the cause of the others is not known. V and J calls and clone size are copied from that table; D and trimming were computed from the DNA. This sample has about 21,000 clones in its table, and about 80% of those were observed once. The ten top clones hold about 16% of the sample.

The table lists this clone with a few counts. Its antigen has not been determined. One base away there is no much larger clone; base qualities are not given. Looking up the germline V gene (reference sequence) yields CDR1 LGHDT and CDR2 YNNKEL. V is cut by 3 bases and J by 6 bases, and the space between the germline ends is 11 bases. The CDR3 spans 13 residues, from the cysteine through the phenylalanine. Here the CDR3 DNA is all that survives: 39 bases in frame from base 1. The sequence was obtained from a human donor in good health. The chain joins TRBV3-1 (or the pseudogene TRBV3-2) to TRBJ1-2, with no D gene named confidently. The sequenced sample consisted of CD4+ T cells from PBMCs, cultured in vitro. Read as DNA, the sequence is TGTGCCAGCAGCCAGGGGTCCGATAATGGCTACACCTTC. This is translated as CASSQGSDNGYTF.